Listed below are T cell receptor beta chains from one sample, sequenced in a study of blood T cells in healthy people across ages. TCRdb fed the 5' RACE reads into MiXCR, producing one record per CDR3 protein. The data show fewer than 2,000,000 distinct CDR3 sequences, roughly two fifths seen once. Material: blood. These receptors all come from a human donor in good health. Both conserved end residues are part of each CDR3. The D gene is left open where the match is weak. The size entry is marked missing in some rows and otherwise reads once, few, many or a size class.

clone size	V gene	J gene	D gene	CDR3 protein	CDR3 DNA
-	TRBV6-5	TRBJ2-1	-	CASSYEGPDNEQFF	TGTGCCAGCAGTTACGAGGGGCCGGACAATGAGCAGTTCTTC
-	TRBV9	TRBJ1-6	TRBD1	CASSPGQLHSPLHF	TGTGCCAGCAGCCCGGGACAGCTTCATTCACCCCTCCACTTT
few	TRBV7-2	TRBJ2-5	-	CASNGALGVPVQETQYF	TGTGCCAGCAACGGCGCTTTGGGGGTCCCAGTCCAAGAGACCCAGTACTTC
few	TRBV7-2	TRBJ2-7	TRBD2	CASSLESSGGYEQYF	TGTGCCAGCAGCTTAGAGAGTAGCGGGGGGTACGAGCAGTACTTC
-	TRBV6-5	TRBJ2-4	-	CASSYTTAGRLVKNIQYF	TGTGCCAGCAGTTACACGACGGCAGGCAGGCTGGTCAAAAACATTCAGTACTTC
-	TRBV7-2	TRBJ2-1	-	CASSIGIHNEQFF	TGTGCCAGCAGCATCGGGATCCACAATGAACAGTTCTTC
-	TRBV5-1	TRBJ1-2	-	CASSLGGDSTF	TGCGCCAGCAGCTTGGGAGGGGATAGCACCTTC
few	TRBV6-1	TRBJ2-7	-	CASSILGDNYEQYF	TGTGCCAGCAGTATACTAGGGGACAACTACGAGCAGTACTTC
-	TRBV11-3	TRBJ2-5	-	CASSPGTPRVQETQYF	TGTGCCAGCAGCCCAGGGACTCCGAGGGTCCAAGAGACCCAGTACTTC
few	TRBV4-1	TRBJ1-2	-	CASSQEGADGYTF	TGCGCCAGCAGCCAAGAGGGGGCGGATGGCTACACCTTC
-	TRBV27	TRBJ2-1	TRBD1	CASSDFFGTGRFGQFF	TGTGCCAGCAGTGACTTCTTCGGGACAGGGCGATTTGGGCAGTTCTTC
few	TRBV6-2/TRBV6-3	TRBJ2-7	-	CASSYPAGEGSHEQYF	TGTGCCAGCAGTTACCCAGCAGGGGAAGGATCCCACGAGCAGTACTTC
-	TRBV6-5	TRBJ1-2	TRBD1	CASSYSGYRDSYGYTF	TGTGCCAGCAGTTACTCTGGGTACCGGGACAGCTATGGCTACACCTTC
-	TRBV6-2/TRBV6-3	TRBJ2-3	-	CASSYSTVGSSEGTDTQYF	TGTGCCAGCAGTTACTCGACGGTCGGTTCTAGCGAAGGCACAGATACGCAGTATTTT
few	TRBV6-6	TRBJ1-2	TRBD1	CASSPRTGFNGYTF	TGTGCCAGCAGTCCCAGGACAGGGTTTAACGGCTACACCTTC
-	TRBV19	TRBJ1-4	-	CASSIGGANEKLFF	TGTGCCAGTAGTATAGGGGGAGCTAATGAAAAACTGTTTTTT
-	TRBV12-3/TRBV12-4	TRBJ2-1	TRBD2	CASSPGTRGETQFF	TGTGCCAGCAGTCCAGGGACTAGGGGAGAGACCCAGTTCTTC
few	TRBV7-2	TRBJ1-5	-	CASSLALNRGKPPLHF	TGTGCCAGCAGCTTAGCGCTTAACAGAGGAAAGCCTCCCCTCCATTTT
-	TRBV29-1	TRBJ2-7	TRBD1	CSVGTGAGYEQYF	TGCAGCGTGGGGACAGGGGCTGGGTACGAGCAGTACTTC
-	TRBV19	TRBJ1-5	-	CASSMDSDQPQHF	TGTGCCAGTAGTATGGATAGCGATCAGCCCCAGCATTTT
many	TRBV11-2	TRBJ2-5	TRBD2	CASTGLAGGYQETQYF	TGTGCCAGCACTGGGCTAGCGGGGGGTTACCAAGAGACCCAGTACTTC
-	TRBV20-1	TRBJ2-7	-	CSADSETYEQYF	TGCAGTGCTGACAGCGAGACCTACGAGCAGTACTTC
-	TRBV5-1	TRBJ2-1	-	CASSGRDGYNEQFF	TGCGCCAGCAGCGGGCGGGATGGTTACAATGAGCAGTTCTTC
-	TRBV12-3/TRBV12-4	TRBJ2-3	TRBD2	CASSLRRSGGRDTDTQYF	TGTGCCAGTAGTTTAAGGAGGTCGGGGGGGCGCGACACAGATACGCAGTATTTT
-	TRBV15	TRBJ1-2	-	CATSRDPRVRQAHYGYTF	TGTGCCACCAGCAGAGATCCCCGAGTGAGACAGGCCCACTATGGCTACACCTTC
-	TRBV5-1	TRBJ2-3	-	CASSLTMDVGLDTQYF	TGCGCCAGCAGCCTTACTATGGACGTAGGCTTGGATACGCAGTATTTT
-	TRBV28	TRBJ1-2	-	CASSSDSGNYGYTF	TGTGCCAGCAGTTCTGATTCGGGGAACTATGGCTACACCTTC
few	TRBV12-3/TRBV12-4	TRBJ2-3	TRBD2	CASSLPLAGGGDTQYF	TGTGCCAGCAGTTTACCCCTAGCGGGGGGTGGAGATACGCAGTATTTT
-	TRBV28	TRBJ1-5	-	CASSGQLVEPQHF	TGTGCCAGCAGTGGACAGCTCGTGGAGCCCCAGCATTTT
-	TRBV5-1	TRBJ2-1	-	CASSLLGTSGSRGYNEQFF	TGCGCCAGCAGCTTGCTTGGGACGTCGGGCTCCCGCGGGTACAATGAGCAGTTCTTC
-	TRBV30	TRBJ2-5	TRBD1	CAWKRGLAQETQYF	TGTGCCTGGAAAAGGGGGCTAGCTCAAGAGACCCAGTACTTC
-	TRBV5-1	TRBJ2-4	TRBD1	CASSLGDRFGIQYF	TGCGCCAGCAGCTTAGGGGACAGGTTTGGAATTCAGTACTTC
few	TRBV28	TRBJ1-5	-	CASSLRASNTGNQPQHF	TGTGCCAGCAGTCTCAGGGCCTCGAACACGGGCAATCAGCCCCAGCATTTT
-	TRBV5-6	TRBJ2-5	-	CASSLYFGHRETQYF	TGTGCCAGCAGCTTGTATTTCGGGCATCGGGAGACCCAGTACTTC
-	TRBV5-8	TRBJ2-3	-	CASSSYNREDTQYF	TGTGCCAGCAGCTCTTACAACAGGGAAGATACGCAGTATTTT
-	TRBV29-1	TRBJ1-2	TRBD1	CSVEEVGQGEILPYGYTF	TGCAGCGTTGAAGAGGTGGGACAGGGGGAAATCCTCCCCTATGGCTACACCTTC
-	TRBV7-9	TRBJ2-3	-	CASSLVLPAGWFTDTQYF	TGTGCCAGCAGCTTAGTGCTGCCCGCAGGGTGGTTCACAGATACGCAGTATTTT
-	TRBV20-1	TRBJ2-7	-	CSACDTGTGSYEQYF	TGCAGTGCTTGCGACACCGGGACTGGTTCCTACGAGCAGTACTTC
few	TRBV10-2	TRBJ1-2	-	CASSDAPSMGYTF	TGCGCCAGCAGTGATGCCCCCTCCATGGGCTACACCTTC
-	TRBV12-3/TRBV12-4	TRBJ2-3	-	CASSFQSGRDTDTQYF	TGTGCCAGCAGTTTCCAATCGGGCAGGGACACAGATACGCAGTATTTT
few	TRBV14	TRBJ2-5	-	CASSQRGARETQYF	TGTGCCAGCAGCCAAAGGGGGGCGAGGGAGACCCAGTACTTC
-	TRBV7-2	TRBJ1-1	-	CASSLSSRTEAFF	TGTGCCAGCAGCTTATCTTCGCGTACTGAAGCTTTCTTT
-	TRBV11-2	TRBJ2-1	TRBD1	CASSRGQGERNEQFF	TGTGCCAGCAGCAGAGGACAGGGTGAAAGGAATGAGCAGTTCTTC
few	TRBV12-3/TRBV12-4	TRBJ2-7	-	CASTKRLDFYEQYF	TGTGCCAGCACCAAACGACTAGATTTCTACGAGCAGTACTTC
many	TRBV20-1	TRBJ2-6	-	CSAGPERGANVLTF	TGCAGTGCGGGACCGGAGAGAGGGGCCAACGTCCTGACTTTC
many	TRBV5-8	TRBJ2-3	TRBD1	CASSLVTGGPDTQYF	TGTGCCAGCAGCTTGGTGACAGGGGGCCCAGATACGCAGTATTTT
-	TRBV20-1	TRBJ1-2	-	CSAPDHYGYTF	TGCAGTGCGCCGGATCACTATGGCTACACCTTC